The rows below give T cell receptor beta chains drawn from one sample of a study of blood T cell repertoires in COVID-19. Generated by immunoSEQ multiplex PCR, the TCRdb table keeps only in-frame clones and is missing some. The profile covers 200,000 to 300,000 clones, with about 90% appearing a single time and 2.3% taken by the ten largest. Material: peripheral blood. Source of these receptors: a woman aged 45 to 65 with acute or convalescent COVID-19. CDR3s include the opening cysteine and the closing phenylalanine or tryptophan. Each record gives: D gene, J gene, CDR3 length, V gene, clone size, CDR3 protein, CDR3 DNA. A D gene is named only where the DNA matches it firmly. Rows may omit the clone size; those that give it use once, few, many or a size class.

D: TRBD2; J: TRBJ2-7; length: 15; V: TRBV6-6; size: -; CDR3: CASSYSTSGNHEQYF; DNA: TGTGCCAGCAGTTACTCAACTAGCGGGAACCACGAGCAGTACTTC
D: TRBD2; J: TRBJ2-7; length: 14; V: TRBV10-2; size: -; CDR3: CASSENSGSYEQYF; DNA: TGCGCCAGCAGTGAGAATAGCGGGAGCTACGAGCAGTACTTC
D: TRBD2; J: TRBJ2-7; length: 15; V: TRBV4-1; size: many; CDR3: CASSPSSGRIYEQYF; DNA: TGCGCCAGCAGCCCTTCTAGCGGGAGGATCTACGAGCAGTACTTC
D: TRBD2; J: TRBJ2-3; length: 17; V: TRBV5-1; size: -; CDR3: CASSLVGTSGSADTQYF; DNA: TGCGCCAGCAGCTTGGTTGGGACTAGCGGGAGCGCAGATACGCAGTATTTT
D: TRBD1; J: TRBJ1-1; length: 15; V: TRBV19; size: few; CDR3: CASSMNQGERTEAFF; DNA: TGTGCCAGTAGTATGAACCAGGGGGAGAGGACTGAAGCTTTCTTT
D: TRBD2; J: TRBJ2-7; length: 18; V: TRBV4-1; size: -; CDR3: CASSQGLPNLAGVYEQYF; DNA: TGCGCCAGCAGCCAAGGACTACCAAATTTAGCGGGAGTCTACGAGCAGTACTTC
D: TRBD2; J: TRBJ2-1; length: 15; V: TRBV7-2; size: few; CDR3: CASSSSGSIYNEQFF; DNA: TGTGCCAGCAGCAGTAGCGGGAGTATCTACAATGAGCAGTTCTTC
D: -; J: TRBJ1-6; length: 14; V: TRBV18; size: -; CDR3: CASSPAGRDSPLHF; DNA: TGTGCCAGCTCACCCGCAGGGAGGGATTCACCCCTCCACTTT
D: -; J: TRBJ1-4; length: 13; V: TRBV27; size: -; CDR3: CASRKGGNVKLFF; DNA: TGTGCCAGCAGAAAAGGGGGAAATGTAAAACTGTTTTTT
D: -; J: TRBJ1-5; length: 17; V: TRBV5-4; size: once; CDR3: CASSYNRGDTMGQPQHF; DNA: TGTGCCAGCAGCTATAATAGGGGCGACACCATGGGGCAGCCCCAGCATTTT
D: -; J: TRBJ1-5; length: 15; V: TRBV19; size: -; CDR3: CASSISGRVNQPQHF; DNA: TGTGCCAGTAGTATATCAGGCAGGGTCAATCAGCCCCAGCATTTT
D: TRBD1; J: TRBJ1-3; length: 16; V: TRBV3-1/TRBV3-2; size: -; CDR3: CASSPQAGGSGNTIYF; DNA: TGTGCCAGCAGCCCCCAGGCAGGGGGCTCTGGAAACACCATATATTTT
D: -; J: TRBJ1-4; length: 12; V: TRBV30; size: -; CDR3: CAWTGVHEKLFF; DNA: TGTGCCTGGACGGGGGTGCATGAAAAACTGTTTTTT
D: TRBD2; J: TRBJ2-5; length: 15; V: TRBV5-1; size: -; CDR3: CASSLGTSVQETQYF; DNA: TGCGCCAGCAGCTTGGGAACTAGCGTCCAAGAGACCCAGTACTTC
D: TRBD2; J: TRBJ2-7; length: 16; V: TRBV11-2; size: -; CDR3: CASSLAGLAGSYEQYF; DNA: TGTGCCAGCAGCTTAGCGGGACTAGCGGGCTCCTACGAGCAGTACTTC
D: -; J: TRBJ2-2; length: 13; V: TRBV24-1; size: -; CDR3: CATSDRHAGELFF; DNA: TGTGCCACCAGTGATCGACATGCTGGGGAGCTGTTTTTT
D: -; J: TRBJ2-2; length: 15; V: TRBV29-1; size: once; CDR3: CSALSGRTNTGELFF; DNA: TGCAGCGCCCTTTCCGGGAGAACCAACACCGGGGAGCTGTTTTTT
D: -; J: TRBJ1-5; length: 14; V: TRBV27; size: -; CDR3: CASSLGGDHRPQHF; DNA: TGTGCCAGCAGTTTAGGGGGGGACCATCGGCCCCAGCATTTT
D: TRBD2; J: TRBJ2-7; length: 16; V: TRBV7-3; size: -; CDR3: CASSPLAGGGVYEQYF; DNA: TGTGCCAGCAGCCCTTTAGCGGGAGGGGGAGTTTACGAGCAGTACTTC
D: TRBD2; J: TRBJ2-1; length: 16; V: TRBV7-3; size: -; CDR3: CASSFLGTSGDGEQFF; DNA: TGTGCCAGCAGCTTCCTTGGGACTAGCGGGGATGGGGAGCAGTTCTTC
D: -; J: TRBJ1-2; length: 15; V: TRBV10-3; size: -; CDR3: CAISEDRRGEYGYTF; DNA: TGTGCCATCAGTGAGGATCGGCGGGGGGAGTATGGCTACACCTTC
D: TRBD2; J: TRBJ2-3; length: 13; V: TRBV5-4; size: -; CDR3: CASRRTSADTQYF; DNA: TGTGCCAGCAGACGGACTAGCGCCGATACGCAGTATTTT
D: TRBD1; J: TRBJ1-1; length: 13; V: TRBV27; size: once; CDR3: CASARQGPTEAFF; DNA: TGTGCCAGCGCCAGACAGGGTCCTACTGAAGCTTTCTTT
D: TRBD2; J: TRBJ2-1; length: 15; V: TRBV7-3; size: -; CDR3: CASSLTGGLGNEQFF; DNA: TGTGCCAGCAGCTTAACGGGAGGGCTCGGAAATGAGCAGTTCTTC
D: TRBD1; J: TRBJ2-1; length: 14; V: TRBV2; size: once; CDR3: CASSDGTGYNEQFF; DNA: TGTGCCAGCAGTGATGGGACAGGTTACAATGAGCAGTTCTTC
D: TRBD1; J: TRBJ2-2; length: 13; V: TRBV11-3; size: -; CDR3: CASRTGGPGELFF; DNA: TGTGCCAGCCGAACAGGGGGTCCCGGGGAGCTGTTTTTT
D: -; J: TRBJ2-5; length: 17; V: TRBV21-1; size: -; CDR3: CASSKKRLAEIQETQYF; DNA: TGTGCCAGCAGCAAGAAAAGACTAGCGGAAATACAAGAGACCCAGTACTTC
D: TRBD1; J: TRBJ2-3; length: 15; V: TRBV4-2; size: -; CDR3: CASSPDRGKSDTQYF; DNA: TGTGCCAGCAGCCCCGACAGGGGGAAGTCGGATACGCAGTATTTT
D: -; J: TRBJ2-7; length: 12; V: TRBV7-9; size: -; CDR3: CASSSTGSRQYF; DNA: TGTGCCAGCAGTAGCACAGGGTCCCGGCAGTACTTC
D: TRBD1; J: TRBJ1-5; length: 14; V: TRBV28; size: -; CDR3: CASSLGQGWQPQHF; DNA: TGTGCCAGCAGTTTGGGACAGGGTTGGCAGCCCCAGCATTTT
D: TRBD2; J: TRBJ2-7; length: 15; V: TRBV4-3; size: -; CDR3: CASSPQRLAGIEQYF; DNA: TGCGCCAGCAGCCCCCAGAGACTAGCGGGAATCGAGCAGTACTTC
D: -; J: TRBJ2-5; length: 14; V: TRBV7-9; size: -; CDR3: CASSIRQPQETQYF; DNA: TGTGCCAGCAGCATCCGACAGCCTCAAGAGACCCAGTACTTC
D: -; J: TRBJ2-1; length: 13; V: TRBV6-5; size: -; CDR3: CASSYSWAGEQFF; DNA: TGTGCCAGCAGTTACTCGTGGGCGGGTGAGCAGTTCTTC
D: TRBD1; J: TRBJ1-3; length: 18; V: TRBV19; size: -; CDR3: CASSPFQTGTVSGNTIYF; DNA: TGTGCCAGTAGTCCCTTTCAGACAGGGACCGTCTCTGGAAACACCATATATTTT
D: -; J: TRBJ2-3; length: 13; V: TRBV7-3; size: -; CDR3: CASSLGGPATQYF; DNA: TGTGCCAGCAGCTTAGGGGGCCCGGCTACGCAGTATTTT
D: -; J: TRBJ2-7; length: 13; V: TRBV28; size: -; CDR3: CASSLLQSYEQYF; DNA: TGTGCCAGCAGTTTATTACAATCTTACGAGCAGTACTTC
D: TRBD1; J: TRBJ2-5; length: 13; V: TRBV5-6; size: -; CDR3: CASSSGQQETQYF; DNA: TGTGCCAGCAGCTCGGGACAGCAAGAGACCCAGTACTTC
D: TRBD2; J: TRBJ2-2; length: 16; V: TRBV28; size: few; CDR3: CASSFDLAGNTGELFF; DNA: TGTGCCAGCAGTTTCGATCTAGCGGGGAACACCGGGGAGCTGTTTTTT
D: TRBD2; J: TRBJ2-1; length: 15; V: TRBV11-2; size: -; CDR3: CASSLVPGLAGLRFF; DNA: TGTGCCAGCAGCTTAGTCCCGGGACTAGCGGGATTACGGTTCTTC
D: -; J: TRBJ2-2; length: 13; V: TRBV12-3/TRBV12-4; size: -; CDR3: CASSPRATGELFF; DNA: TGTGCCAGCAGCCCACGCGCCACCGGGGAGCTGTTTTTT
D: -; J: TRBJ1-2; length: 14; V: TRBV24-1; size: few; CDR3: CATSDAGGTYGYTF; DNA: TGTGCCACCAGTGATGCAGGAGGGACCTATGGCTACACCTTC
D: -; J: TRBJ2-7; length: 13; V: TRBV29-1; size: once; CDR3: CSVEGSGLDEQYF; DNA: TGCAGCGTTGAAGGTTCAGGGTTGGACGAGCAGTACTTC
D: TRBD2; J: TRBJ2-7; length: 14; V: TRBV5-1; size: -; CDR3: CASSIGTSGNEQYF; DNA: TGCGCCAGCAGCATCGGGACTAGCGGGAACGAGCAGTACTTC
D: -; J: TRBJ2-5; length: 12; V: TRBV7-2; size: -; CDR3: CASSSFLETQYF; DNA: TGTGCCAGCAGCTCGTTTTTAGAGACCCAGTACTTC
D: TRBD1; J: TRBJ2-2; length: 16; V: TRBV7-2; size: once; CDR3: CASSLARTGGTGELFF; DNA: TGTGCCAGCAGCTTAGCAAGGACAGGGGGGACCGGGGAGCTGTTTTTT
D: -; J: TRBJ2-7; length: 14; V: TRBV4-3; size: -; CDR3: CASSQSGSTYEQYF; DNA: TGCGCCAGCAGCCAATCTGGCTCCACCTACGAGCAGTACTTC